The 8 T cell receptor beta chains below all came from one sample that was sequenced in a study of OX40 agonist ivuxolimab in advanced cancers. Repertoires were generated with immunoSEQ multiplex PCR, while TCRdb's copy carries only in-frame clones and drops some. The table includes some 14,000 clones, roughly three quarters detected once. Source: CD4+ or CD8+ T cells sorted from blood, taken in a trial of the OX40 agonist ivuxolimab. The receptors were gathered from an adult with an advanced solid tumor such as melanoma, head and neck, liver or kidney cancer.

A few counts support this clone. The chain links TRBV6-5 to TRBJ1-2; no reliable D call. From germline, CDR1 is MNHEY and CDR2 SVGAGI. V was shortened by 6 bases and J by 6 bases, with 11 bases between the two germline ends. The CDR3 is 12 residues long. In DNA form, the CDR3 reads TGTGCCAGCAGCCAAGCAGGAAATGGCTACACCTTC. Amino acid sequence: CASSQAGNGYTF.

The chain carries TRBV19 and TRBJ2-4; D not resolved. The CDR3 runs to 16 residues. Germline V gives CDR1 LNHDA, CDR2 SQIVND (reference sequence). Trimming cost V 5 bases and J 0 bases, with 14 bases left between them. In nucleotides, the CDR3 is TGTGCCAGTAGTTCTCCCGAGCAGCTAGCCAAAAACATTCAGTACTTC. Translation gives CASSSPEQLAKNIQYF.

The rearrangement uses TRBV19 and TRBJ2-3; D not resolved. The ends were cut back, 4 bases at V and 6 bases at J, with 26 bases in the middle. CDR1 is LNHDA and CDR2 is SQIVND in the germline V gene (reference sequence). The CDR3 has 18 residues. CDR3 in DNA: TGTGCCAGTAGTACAGGAGCGATTACCTTCCTCACACTCGATACGCAGTATTTT. It encodes CASSTGAITFLTLDTQYF.

This chain connects TRBV4-1 to TRBJ2-3; no firm D call. The germline CDR1 and CDR2 sequences are MGHRA and YSYEKL. Trimming cost V 1 base and J 1 base, with 6 bases left between them. This CDR3 comprises 14 residues. The CDR3 DNA sequence: TGCGCCAGCAGCCAAGTAGGAGGCACAGATACGCAGTATTTT. This gives the protein CASSQVGGTDTQYF.

The rearrangement links TRBV27 to TRBJ1-5; D call uncertain. Germline loops: CDR1 MNHEY, CDR2 SMNVEV (reference sequence). Trimming left V 3 bases short and J 4 bases short, with 10 bases between. The CDR3 totals 14 residues. CDR3 loop: CASSFGPANQPQHF. For the CDR3, the DNA is TGTGCCAGCAGTTTTGGGCCAGCAAATCAGCCCCAGCATTTT.

The chain has TRBV27 and TRBJ2-1, with 12 positions matching TRBD2. There are 14 residues in the CDR3. Looked up from germline, CDR1 is MNHEY and CDR2 is SMNVEV (reference sequence). V lost 3 bases and J lost 10; bases outside the gene matches: 4. The CDR3: CASSLTSGGREQFF. The CDR3 DNA reads TGTGCCAGCAGTTTGACTAGCGGGGGAAGGGAGCAGTTCTTC.

This clone came up a few times. J is TRBJ1-1 and V is TRBV19; no reliable D call. Germline V gene sequence: CDR1 LNHDA, CDR2 SQIVND (reference sequence). This CDR3 comprises 14 residues. With 4 bases removed from V and 8 bases from J, the gap between germline ends came to 17 bases. The CDR3 loop reads CASSKMASGIEAFF. The CDR3 DNA sequence: TGTGCCAGTAGTAAAATGGCGAGTGGGATAGAAGCTTTCTTT.

The rearrangement links TRBV7-3 to TRBJ2-7; D is undetermined. The CDR3 length is 14 residues. Trimming took off 1 base at V and 5 bases at J, with 12 bases between the two ends. Germline V gene lookup returns CDR1 SGHTA and CDR2 FQGTGA. CDR3 in amino acids: CASSLRVPSHEQYF. CDR3 nucleotide sequence: TGTGCCAGCAGCTTAAGGGTGCCTTCCCACGAGCAGTACTTC.